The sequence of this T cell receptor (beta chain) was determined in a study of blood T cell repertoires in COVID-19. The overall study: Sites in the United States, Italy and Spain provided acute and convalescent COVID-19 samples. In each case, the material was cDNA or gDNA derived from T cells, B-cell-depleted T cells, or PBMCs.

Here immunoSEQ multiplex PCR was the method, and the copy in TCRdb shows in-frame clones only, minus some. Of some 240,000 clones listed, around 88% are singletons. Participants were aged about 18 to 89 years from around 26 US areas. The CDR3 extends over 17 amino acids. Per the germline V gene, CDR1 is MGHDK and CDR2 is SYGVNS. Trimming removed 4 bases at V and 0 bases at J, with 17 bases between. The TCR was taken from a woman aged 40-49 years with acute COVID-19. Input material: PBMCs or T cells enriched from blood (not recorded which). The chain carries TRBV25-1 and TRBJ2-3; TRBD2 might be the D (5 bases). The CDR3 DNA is TGTGCCAGCAGTGGAGACCCAACTAGGCTTAGCACAGATACGCAGTATTTT. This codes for CASSGDPTRLSTDTQYF. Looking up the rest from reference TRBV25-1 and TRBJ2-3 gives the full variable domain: EADIYQTPRYLVIGTGKKITLECSQTMGHDKMYWYQQDPGMELHLIHYSYGVNSTEKGDLSSESTVSRIRTEHFPLTLESARPSHTSQYLCASSGDPTRLSTDTQYFGPGTRLTVL.